These 17 T cell receptor beta chains were sequenced from one sample in a study of T cells in tuberculosis. Cells were sorted from thawed PBMC rested overnight and stained with GMM-loaded CD1B tetramer, viability dye and anti-CD3. CD1B tetramers were loaded with Rhodococcus equi-derived C32 glucose monomycolate. Data came from immunoSEQ multiplex PCR; TCRdb stores just in-frame clones and leaves some out. The sample has tens of thousands of clones, approximately 91% seen once. Sequenced sample: CD1b-GMM tetramer-negative cells sorted from PBMCs. These receptors all stem from an adult woman with latent tuberculosis.

This clone was recorded a few times. The chain couples TRBV7-2 to TRBJ2-2; D gene uncertain. This CDR3 region has 14 residues. Trimming cost V 7 bases and J 2 bases, with 11 bases left between them. Germline V CDR1 and CDR2: SGHTA, FQGNSA. The CDR3 nucleotides are TGTGCCAGCACCACAAATCCAAACACCGGGGAGCTGTTTTTT. Residues: CASTTNPNTGELFF. The variable domain in full, completed from reference TRBV7-2 and TRBJ2-2, reads GAGVSQSPSNKVTEKGKDVELRCDPISGHTALYWYRQSLGQGLEFLIYFQGNSAPDKSGLPSDRFSAERTGGSVSTLTIQRTQQEDSAVYLCASTTNPNTGELFFGEGSRLTVL.

The chain combines TRBV19 with TRBJ2-5; D perhaps matches TRBD1 (6 bases). This CDR3 is built from 13 residues. CDR1 and CDR2 from the germline V gene are LNHDA and SQIVND (reference sequence). The V end was cut by 1 base, the J end by 3 bases, with 6 bases between. The DNA of the CDR3 is TGTGCCAGTAGTATAGGGACAGAAGAGACCCAGTACTTC. Protein: CASSIGTEETQYF.

This clone was found a few times. The V gene is TRBV19, the J gene TRBJ1-1; a weak D match, TRBD1 (5 bases). The CDR3 has 14 residues. Trimming removed 1 base at V and 3 bases at J, with 9 bases between. Looked up from germline, CDR1 is LNHDA and CDR2 is SQIVND (reference sequence). In DNA form, the CDR3 reads TGTGCCAGTAGTATAGGCGGGGGACACACTGAAGCTTTCTTT. Translation gives CASSIGGGHTEAFF.

Turning to this clone: Relative to the germline gene, one junction end is altered; a read error may explain this. The genes are TRBV6-5 and TRBJ2-2; D is perhaps TRBD2 (6 bases). The CDR3 loop spans 15 amino acids. CDR1 is MNHEY and CDR2 is SVGAGI in the germline V gene. CDR3 nucleotides: TGTGCCAGCAGTTACCGACGTGACAGCTCCGGGGGGCTGTTTTTT. As protein: CASSYRRDSSGGLFF.

The V call is TRBV19, the J call TRBJ2-1, with 8 bases identical to TRBD2. Germline V gene data show CDR1 as LNHDA and CDR2 as SQIVND (reference sequence). The CDR3 runs 14 residues. After removal of 7 bases from V and 8 bases from J, the junction contained 10 bases not matched to a gene. The CDR3 sequence is CASTGLGERDEQFF. For the CDR3, the DNA is TGTGCCAGTACGGGACTAGGTGAGAGGGATGAGCAGTTCTTC.

V is TRBV25-1 and J is TRBJ2-3, with no clear D. The CDR3 spans 15 residues. Germline V gene lookup returns CDR1 MGHDK and CDR2 SYGVNS. With 4 bases removed from V and 2 bases from J, the gap between germline ends came to 13 bases. As DNA, the CDR3 is TGTGCCAGCAGTGTGTCCGGAGCCGCCACAGATACGCAGTATTTT. The encoded protein is CASSVSGAATDTQYF.

The chain is built from TRBV7-8 and TRBJ1-2, with unresolved D. CDR3 length: 13 residues. With 1 base removed from V and 10 bases from J, the gap between germline ends came to 13 bases. The germline CDR1 and CDR2 sequences are SGHVS and FQNEAQ. This CDR3 is CASSLETEEDYTF. CDR3 nucleotide sequence: TGTGCCAGCAGCTTAGAGACGGAGGAGGACTACACCTTC.

V and J are TRBV18 and TRBJ2-4; maybe TRBD1 (6 bases). Trimming shortened V by 3 bases and J by 15 bases, and 18 bases separated the two germline ends. The CDR3 contains 13 residues. The V gene's germline CDR1 is KGHSH and CDR2 LQKENI. CDR3 loop: CASSPPTRDKLYF. In nucleotides, the CDR3 is TGTGCCAGCTCACCGCCGACCCGGGACAAATTGTACTTC.

The J gene is TRBJ2-3, the V gene TRBV6-4, with 13 bases that match TRBD2. The CDR3 spans 14 residues. J gave up 6 bases and V 8 bases, and 5 bases lay outside the gene matches. Germline CDR1 reads MRHNA; CDR2 reads SNTAGT. The CDR3 protein is CASAPLAGGDTQYF. CDR3 DNA: TGTGCCAGCGCCCCACTAGCGGGGGGGGATACGCAGTATTTT.

This chain joins TRBV7-3 and TRBJ2-1; 12 bases are shared with TRBD2. The CDR3 spans 15 residues. Trimming cost V 6 bases and J 6 bases; bases outside gene matches: 6. The germline V gene has CDR1 SGHTA and CDR2 FQGTGA. Written as DNA, the CDR3 is TGTGCCAGCAGGCTAGCGGGGGGGCTTGGCAATGAGCAGTTCTTC. Its translation is CASRLAGGLGNEQFF.

The CDR3: CASRFTGGHGYTF. The DNA for the CDR3 is TGTGCCAGCAGGTTTACAGGGGGCCATGGCTACACCTTC. The rearrangement links TRBV5-6 to TRBJ1-2; 9 nucleotides agree with TRBD1. The CDR3 runs to 13 residues. The germline V gene encodes CDR1 SGHDT and CDR2 YYEEEE. V was pared by 5 bases and J by 6 bases, with 5 bases of the junction left unmatched.

The V and J genes are TRBV5-1 and TRBJ1-6; TRBD1 aligns across 9 bases. The CDR3 consists of 15 residues. Germline V gives CDR1 SGHRS, CDR2 YFSETQ. V was clipped by 4 bases and J by 7 bases; unmatched bases: 6. The CDR3 spells CASSVRDRDNSPLHF. The DNA for the CDR3 is TGCGCCAGCAGCGTCCGGGACAGGGACAATTCACCCCTCCACTTT.

The chain carries TRBV13 and TRBJ2-3, with 14 positions matching TRBD2. V shed 5 bases, J shed 8 bases, and the junction held 6 bases outside the gene matches. Germline CDR1 PRHDT, CDR2 FYEKMQ (reference sequence). This CDR3 is 15 amino acids long. The CDR3 region is CASSPGLAGGGTQYF. CDR3 sequence (DNA): TGTGCCAGCAGCCCAGGACTAGCGGGGGGAGGTACGCAGTATTTT.

This rearrangement joins TRBV5-8 to TRBJ1-1; D unclear. V was pared by 3 bases and J by 2 bases, with 11 bases between. Germline lookup yields CDR1 SGHTS and CDR2 YDEGEE. This CDR3 is built from 14 residues. The CDR3 is CASSSLGSNTEAFF. Written as DNA, the CDR3 is TGTGCCAGCAGCTCTCTTGGGAGCAACACTGAAGCTTTCTTT.

The CDR3 DNA follows: TGCGCCAGCAGCCAAGACGGAGCAGGGAGGTTCACCTTC. Its protein is CASSQDGAGRFTF. The chain couples TRBV4-1 to TRBJ1-2, with a tentative D call TRBD1 (5 bases). Trimming took off 0 bases at V and 13 bases at J, with 15 bases between the two ends. CDR1 and CDR2 from the germline V gene are MGHRA and YSYEKL. This CDR3 is 13 amino acids long.

J is TRBJ2-3 and V is TRBV18, with 10 bases that match TRBD1. This CDR3 region has 15 residues. J lost 2 bases, V lost 3 bases, and 2 bases had no gene match. CDR1 KGHSH and CDR2 LQKENI come from the germline V gene. CDR3 protein: CASSPDRGDTDTQYF. For the CDR3, the DNA is TGTGCCAGCTCACCGGACAGGGGGGACACAGATACGCAGTATTTT. Combining the CDR3 with reference TRBV18 and TRBJ2-3 gives the whole variable domain NAGVMQNPRHLVRRRGQEARLRCSPMKGHSHVYWYRQLPEEGLKFMVYLQKENIIDESGMPKERFSAEFPKEGPSILRIQQVVRGDSAAYFCASSPDRGDTDTQYFGPGTRLTVL.

This sequence joins TRBV7-9 and TRBJ1-1; 9 nucleotides line up with TRBD1. The V gene end was trimmed by 1 base and the J gene end by 4 bases; junction bases not matched to a gene: 4. The CDR3 consists of 15 residues. Germline V gene sequence: CDR1 SEHNR, CDR2 FQNEAQ (reference sequence). The CDR3 reads CASSLVGQGTTEAFF. The CDR3 DNA follows: TGTGCCAGCAGCTTAGTGGGACAGGGCACCACTGAAGCTTTCTTT. The entire variable domain, with the rest obtained from reference TRBV7-9 and TRBJ1-1, is as follows: DTGVSQNPRHKITKRGQNVTFRCDPISEHNRLYWYRQTLGQGPEFLTYFQNEAQLEKSRLLSDRFSAERPKGSFSTLEIQRTEQGDSAMYLCASSLVGQGTTEAFFGQGTRLTVV.